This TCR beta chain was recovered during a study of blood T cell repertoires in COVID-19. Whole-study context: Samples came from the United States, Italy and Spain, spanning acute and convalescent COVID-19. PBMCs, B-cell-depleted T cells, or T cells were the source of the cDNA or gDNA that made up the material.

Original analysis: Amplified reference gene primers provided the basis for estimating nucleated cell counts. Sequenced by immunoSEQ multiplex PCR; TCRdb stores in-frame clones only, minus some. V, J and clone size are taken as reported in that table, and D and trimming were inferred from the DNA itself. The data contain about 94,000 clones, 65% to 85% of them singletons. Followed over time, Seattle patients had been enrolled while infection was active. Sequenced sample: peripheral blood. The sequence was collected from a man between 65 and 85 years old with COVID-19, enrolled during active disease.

This CDR3 reads CASSEYLAGGYEQYF. In nucleotides, the CDR3 is TGCGCCAGCAGTGAGTACCTAGCGGGGGGGTACGAGCAGTACTTC. This chain connects TRBV10-2 to TRBJ2-7, with TRBD2 matching over 12 bases. V lost 1 base, J lost 4 bases, and 2 bases stayed unmatched. Germline values: CDR1 WSHSY, CDR2 SAAADI. This CDR3 comprises 15 residues.